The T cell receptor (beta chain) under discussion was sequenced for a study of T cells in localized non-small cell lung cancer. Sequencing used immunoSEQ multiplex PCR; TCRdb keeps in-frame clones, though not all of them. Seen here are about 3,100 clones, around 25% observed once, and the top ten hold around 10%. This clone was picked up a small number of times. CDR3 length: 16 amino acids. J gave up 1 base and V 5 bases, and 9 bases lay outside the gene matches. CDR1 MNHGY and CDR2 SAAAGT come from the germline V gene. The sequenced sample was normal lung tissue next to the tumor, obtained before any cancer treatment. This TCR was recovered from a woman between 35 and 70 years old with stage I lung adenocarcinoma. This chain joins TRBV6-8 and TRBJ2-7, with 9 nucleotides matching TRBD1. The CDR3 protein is CASSTSQGTGSYEQYF. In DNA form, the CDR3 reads TGTGCCAGCAGTACCTCACAAGGGACAGGGTCCTACGAGCAGTACTTC.